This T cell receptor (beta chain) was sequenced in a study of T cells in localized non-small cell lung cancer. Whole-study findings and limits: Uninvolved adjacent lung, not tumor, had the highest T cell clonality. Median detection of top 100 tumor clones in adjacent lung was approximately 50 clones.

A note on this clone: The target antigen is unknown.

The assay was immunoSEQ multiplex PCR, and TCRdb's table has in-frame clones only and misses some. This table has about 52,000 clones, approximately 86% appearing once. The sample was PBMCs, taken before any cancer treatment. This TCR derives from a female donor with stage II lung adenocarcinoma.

The CDR3 loop reads CASSQLTTGATGELFF. The CDR3 nucleotides read TGCGCCAGCAGCCAACTGACGACAGGGGCCACCGGGGAGCTGTTTTTT. This chain uses TRBV4-1 with TRBJ2-2; 8 nucleotides align to TRBD1. After removal of 2 bases from V and 4 bases from J, the junction contained 6 bases not matched to a gene. This CDR3 region has 16 residues. CDR1 and CDR2 (germline): MGHRA, YSYEKL.